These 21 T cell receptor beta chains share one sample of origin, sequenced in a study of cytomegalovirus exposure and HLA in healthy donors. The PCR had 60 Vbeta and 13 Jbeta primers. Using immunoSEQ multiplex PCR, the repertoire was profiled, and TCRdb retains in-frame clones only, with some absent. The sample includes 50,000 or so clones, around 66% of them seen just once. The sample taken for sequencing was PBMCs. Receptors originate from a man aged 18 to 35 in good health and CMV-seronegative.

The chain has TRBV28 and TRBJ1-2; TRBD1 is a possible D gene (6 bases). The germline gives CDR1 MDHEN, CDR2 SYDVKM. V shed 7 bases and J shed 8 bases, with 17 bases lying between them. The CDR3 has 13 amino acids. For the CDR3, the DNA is TGTGCCAGCACCCCGGGGGGGGCGCAAGGCTACACCTTC. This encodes CASTPGGAQGYTF.

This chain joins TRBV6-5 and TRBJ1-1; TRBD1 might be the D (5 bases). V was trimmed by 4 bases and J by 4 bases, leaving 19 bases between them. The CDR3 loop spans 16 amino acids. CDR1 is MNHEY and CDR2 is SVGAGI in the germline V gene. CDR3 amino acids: CASSFSPRPRGTEAFF. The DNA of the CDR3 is TGTGCCAGCAGTTTCTCCCCTCGCCCAAGGGGCACTGAAGCTTTCTTT.

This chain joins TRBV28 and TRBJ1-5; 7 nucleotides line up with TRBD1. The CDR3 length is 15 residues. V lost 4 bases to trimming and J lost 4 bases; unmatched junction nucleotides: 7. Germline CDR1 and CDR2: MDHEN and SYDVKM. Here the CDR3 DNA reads TGTGCCAGCAGTTACCGGGACAGACTTAATCAGCCCCAGCATTTT. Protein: CASSYRDRLNQPQHF.

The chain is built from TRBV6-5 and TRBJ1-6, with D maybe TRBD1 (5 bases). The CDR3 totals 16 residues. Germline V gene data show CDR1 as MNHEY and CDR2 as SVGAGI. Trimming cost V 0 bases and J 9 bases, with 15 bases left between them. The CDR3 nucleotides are TGTGCCAGCAGTTACTCGAAAGTAGGGGTGGGTTCACCCCTCCACTTT. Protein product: CASSYSKVGVGSPLHF.

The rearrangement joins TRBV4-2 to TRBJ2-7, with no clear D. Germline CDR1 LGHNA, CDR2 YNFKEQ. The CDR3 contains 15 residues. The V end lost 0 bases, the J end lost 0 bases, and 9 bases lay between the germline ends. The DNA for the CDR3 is TGTGCCAGCAGCCAAGATATGTCCGGCTCCTACGAGCAGTACTTC. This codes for CASSQDMSGSYEQYF.

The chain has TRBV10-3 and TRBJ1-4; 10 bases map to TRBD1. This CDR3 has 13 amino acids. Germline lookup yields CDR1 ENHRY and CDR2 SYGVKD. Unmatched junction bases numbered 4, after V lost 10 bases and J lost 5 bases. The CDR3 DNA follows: TGTGCCACCCAGACAGGGGGCAATGAAAAACTGTTTTTT. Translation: CATQTGGNEKLFF.

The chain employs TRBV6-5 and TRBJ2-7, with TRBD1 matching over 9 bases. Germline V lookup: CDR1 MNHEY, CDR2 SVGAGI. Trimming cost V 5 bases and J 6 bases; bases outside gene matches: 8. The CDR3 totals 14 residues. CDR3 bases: TGTGCCAGCAGTCGACAGGGGGTGCGTGGCGAGCAGTACTTC. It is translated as CASSRQGVRGEQYF.

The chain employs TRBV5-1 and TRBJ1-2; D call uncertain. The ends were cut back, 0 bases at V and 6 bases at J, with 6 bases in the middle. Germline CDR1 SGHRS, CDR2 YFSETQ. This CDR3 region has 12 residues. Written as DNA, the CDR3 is TGCGCCAGCAGCTTGGCCCGAGATGGCTACACCTTC. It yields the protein CASSLARDGYTF.

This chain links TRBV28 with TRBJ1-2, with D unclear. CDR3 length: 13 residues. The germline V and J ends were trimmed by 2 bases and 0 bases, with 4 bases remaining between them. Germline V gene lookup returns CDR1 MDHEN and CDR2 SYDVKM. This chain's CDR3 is CASSLQANYGYTF. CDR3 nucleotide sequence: TGTGCCAGCAGTTTACAGGCTAACTATGGCTACACCTTC.

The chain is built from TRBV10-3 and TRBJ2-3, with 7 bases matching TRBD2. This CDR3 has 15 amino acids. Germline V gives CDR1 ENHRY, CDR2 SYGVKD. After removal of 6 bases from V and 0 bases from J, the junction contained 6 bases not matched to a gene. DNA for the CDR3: TGTGCCATCAGGGGGAGGGAAACTAGCACAGATACGCAGTATTTT. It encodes CAIRGRETSTDTQYF.

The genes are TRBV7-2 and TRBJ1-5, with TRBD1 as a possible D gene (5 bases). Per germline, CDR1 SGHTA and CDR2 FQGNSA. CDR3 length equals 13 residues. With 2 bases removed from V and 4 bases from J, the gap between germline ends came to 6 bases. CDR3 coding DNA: TGTGCCAGCAGCTTAACAGGAAATCAGCCCCAGCATTTT. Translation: CASSLTGNQPQHF.

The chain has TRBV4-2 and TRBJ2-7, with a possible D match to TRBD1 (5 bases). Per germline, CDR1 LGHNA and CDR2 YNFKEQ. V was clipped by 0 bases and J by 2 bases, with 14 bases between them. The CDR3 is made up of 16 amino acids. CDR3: CASSQDSQGSPYEQYF. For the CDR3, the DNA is TGTGCCAGCAGCCAAGATTCGCAGGGATCACCCTACGAGCAGTACTTC.

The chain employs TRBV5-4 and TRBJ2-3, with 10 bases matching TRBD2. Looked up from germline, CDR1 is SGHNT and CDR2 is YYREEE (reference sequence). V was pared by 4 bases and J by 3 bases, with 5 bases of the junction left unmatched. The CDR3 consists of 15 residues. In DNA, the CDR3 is TGTGCCAGCAGCGCGTCTAGCGGGAGTACAGATACGCAGTATTTT. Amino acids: CASSASSGSTDTQYF.

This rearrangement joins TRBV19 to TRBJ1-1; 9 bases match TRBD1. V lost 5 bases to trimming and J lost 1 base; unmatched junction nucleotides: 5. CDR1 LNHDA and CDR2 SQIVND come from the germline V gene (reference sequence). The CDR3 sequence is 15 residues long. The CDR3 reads CASSRGGQGNTEAFF. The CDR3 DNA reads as TGTGCCAGTAGTCGGGGGGGACAGGGGAACACTGAAGCTTTCTTT. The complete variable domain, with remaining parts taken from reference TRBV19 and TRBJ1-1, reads DGGITQSPKYLFRKEGQNVTLSCEQNLNHDAMYWYRQDPGQGLRLIYYSQIVNDFQKGDIAEGYSVSREKKESFPLTVTSAQKNPTAFYLCASSRGGQGNTEAFFGQGTRLTVV.

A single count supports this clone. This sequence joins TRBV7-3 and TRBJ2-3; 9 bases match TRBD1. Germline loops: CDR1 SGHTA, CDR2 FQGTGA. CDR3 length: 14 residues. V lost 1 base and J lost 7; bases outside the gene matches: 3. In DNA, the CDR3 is TGTGCCAGCAGCTTAAACACAGGGGGCTATACGCAGTATTTT. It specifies CASSLNTGGYTQYF.

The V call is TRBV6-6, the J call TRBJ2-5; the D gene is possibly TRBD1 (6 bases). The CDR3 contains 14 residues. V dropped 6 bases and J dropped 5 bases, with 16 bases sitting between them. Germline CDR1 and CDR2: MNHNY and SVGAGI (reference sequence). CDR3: CASRGTGIRETQYF. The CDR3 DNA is TGTGCCAGCAGAGGAACAGGGATTCGGGAGACCCAGTACTTC.

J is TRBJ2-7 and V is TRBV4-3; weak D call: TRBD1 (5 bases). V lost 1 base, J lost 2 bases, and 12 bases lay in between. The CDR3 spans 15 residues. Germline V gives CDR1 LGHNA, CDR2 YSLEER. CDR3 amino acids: CASSQAPGNPYEQYF. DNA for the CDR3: TGCGCCAGCAGCCAAGCTCCAGGGAACCCCTACGAGCAGTACTTC.

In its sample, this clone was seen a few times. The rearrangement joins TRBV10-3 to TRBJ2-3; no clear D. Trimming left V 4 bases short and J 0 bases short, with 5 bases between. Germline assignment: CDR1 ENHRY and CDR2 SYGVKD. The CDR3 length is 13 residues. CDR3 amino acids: CAISGGSTDTQYF. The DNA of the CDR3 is TGTGCCATCAGTGGCGGTAGCACAGATACGCAGTATTTT.

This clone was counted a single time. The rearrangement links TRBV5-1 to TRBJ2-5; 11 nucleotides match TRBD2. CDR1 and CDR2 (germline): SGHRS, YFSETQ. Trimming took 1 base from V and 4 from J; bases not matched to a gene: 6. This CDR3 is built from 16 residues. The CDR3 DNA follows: TGCGCCAGCAGCTTGTCTCTAGCGGGAGGCGGAGAGACCCAGTACTTC. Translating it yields CASSLSLAGGGETQYF.

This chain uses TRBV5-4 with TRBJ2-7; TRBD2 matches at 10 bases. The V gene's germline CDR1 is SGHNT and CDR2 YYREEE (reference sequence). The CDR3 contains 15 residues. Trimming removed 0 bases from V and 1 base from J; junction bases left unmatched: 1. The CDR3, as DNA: TGTGCCAGCAGCTTGGATAGCGGGAGGTCCTACGAGCAGTACTTC. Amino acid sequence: CASSLDSGRSYEQYF.

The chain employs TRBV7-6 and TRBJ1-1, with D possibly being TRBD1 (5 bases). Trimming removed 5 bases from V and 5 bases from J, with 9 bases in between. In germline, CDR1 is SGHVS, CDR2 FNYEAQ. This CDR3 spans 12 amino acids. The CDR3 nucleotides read TGTGCCAGCAGCGCCCCAGGGACTGAAGCTTTCTTT. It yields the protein CASSAPGTEAFF.